These 23 T cell receptor beta chains share one sample of origin, sequenced in a study of regulatory T cells in long-lasting Graves disease. The authors built TCR beta libraries using iRepertoire HTBI primers and Arm-PCR of CDR3 regions. TCRdb itself ran the multiplex PCR reads through MiXCR, one entry per CDR3 protein. The sample consists of more than 300,000 distinct CDR3 sequences, 20% to 25% of them appearing once. As for time point: persistent/refractory GD, antithyroid drugs over 5 years with positive TRAb. Extracted PBMC RNA gave rise to the TCR library. The specimen comprised peripheral blood mononuclear cells (PBMCs), sampled when the disease was refractory, from a patient treated with antithyroid drugs. Receptors were obtained from a woman aged 40 to 49 with Graves disease.

The rearrangement links TRBV12-3 or TRBV12-4 to TRBJ2-3, with D possibly being TRBD2 (5 bases). This CDR3 has 15 residues. Trimming left V 1 base short and J 6 bases short, with 14 bases between. The CDR3 sequence: CASSLVGAPGDTQYF. CDR3 nucleotide sequence: TGTGCCAGCAGTTTAGTCGGCGCCCCGGGGGATACGCAGTATTTT.

This chain connects TRBV9 to TRBJ2-5; D assignment may be TRBD1 or TRBD2 (5 bases each). Germline values: CDR1 SGDLS, CDR2 YYNGEE. The CDR3 totals 17 residues. V was trimmed by 0 bases and J by 5 bases, leaving 20 bases between them. The CDR3 loop is CASSVAGLTDIVETQYF. DNA for the CDR3: TGTGCCAGCAGCGTAGCGGGGCTGACGGACATAGTGGAGACCCAGTACTTC.

The table lists this clonotype with many counts. The J gene is TRBJ1-2, the V gene TRBV28; D unclear. The CDR3 runs to 11 residues. With 5 bases removed from V and 5 bases from J, the gap between germline ends came to 6 bases. The germline V gene has CDR1 MDHEN and CDR2 SYDVKM. The CDR3 DNA reads TGTGCCAGCAGTATTCAATATGGCTACACCTTC. Translation gives CASSIQYGYTF.

This clonotype was picked up many times. The chain has TRBV11-2 and TRBJ2-7, with unresolved D. The V end was cut by 5 bases, the J end by 0 bases, with 11 bases between. The V gene's germline CDR1 is SGHAT and CDR2 FQNNGV. The CDR3 length is 14 residues. The CDR3 reads CASSAVTLSYEQYF. The CDR3 DNA reads TGTGCCAGCAGCGCAGTGACACTCTCCTACGAGCAGTACTTC.

This clonotype turned up a few times. The J gene is TRBJ1-3, the V gene TRBV9, with D uncertain. Trimming pared 4 bases from V and 0 bases from J, leaving 8 bases between. This CDR3 has 14 residues. Germline CDR1 SGDLS, CDR2 YYNGEE. The CDR3 region is CASSPPSSGNTIYF. CDR3 in DNA: TGTGCCAGCAGCCCCCCCAGCTCTGGAAACACCATATATTTT.

This clonotype came up many times. The chain couples TRBV6-1 to TRBJ1-1; maybe TRBD1 (5 bases). The CDR3 length is 15 residues. The germline CDR1 and CDR2 sequences are MNHNS and SASEGT. V was pared by 2 bases and J by 1 base, with 11 bases between. DNA for the CDR3: TGTGCCAGCAGTGAACCCTCAGGGCCGAACACTGAAGCTTTCTTT. Encoded protein: CASSEPSGPNTEAFF.

This clonotype came up many times. This sequence joins TRBV28 and TRBJ1-4; D not certain. Deletions cut 4 bases from V and 3 bases from J, with 15 bases between. This CDR3 is 16 amino acids long. The germline gives CDR1 MDHEN, CDR2 SYDVKM. The CDR3 sequence: CASSSPHSTANEKLFF. The CDR3 coding sequence is TGTGCCAGCAGTTCACCTCACAGTACCGCTAATGAAAAACTGTTTTTT.

This clonotype has a count of ten or more. The V gene is TRBV29-1, the J gene TRBJ2-5; 10 positions agree with TRBD1. Germline V gives CDR1 SQVTM, CDR2 ANQGSEA. V gave up 4 bases and J gave up 2 bases; unmatched junction bases: 7. The CDR3 consists of 15 residues. The CDR3 is CSVGRTGGIQETQYF. In DNA, the CDR3 is TGCAGCGTTGGTAGGACAGGGGGTATACAAGAGACCCAGTACTTC.

This clonotype was seen at least ten times. The rearrangement joins TRBV15 to TRBJ2-3, with 9 positions matching TRBD2. The CDR3 runs to 15 residues. The junction had 6 bases not matched to a gene; V was cut back by 0 bases and J by 8 bases. Germline values: CDR1 LNHNV, CDR2 YYDKDF (reference sequence). The CDR3: CATSRDMAGGTTQYF. In DNA form, the CDR3 reads TGTGCCACCAGCAGAGATATGGCGGGAGGGACTACGCAGTATTTT.

The chain employs TRBV6-1 and TRBJ2-7; no reliable D call. The germline V and J ends were trimmed by 6 bases and 3 bases, with 12 bases remaining between them. This CDR3 contains 13 residues. CDR1 is MNHNS, CDR2 SASEGT, per germline. The CDR3 bases are TGTGCCAGCAGCTCTTCCAGGAACTACGAGCAGTACTTC. Translating it yields CASSSSRNYEQYF.

This chain joins TRBV5-1 and TRBJ2-2; 10 positions agree with TRBD2. Germline V gives CDR1 SGHRS, CDR2 YFSETQ. Unmatched junction bases numbered 10, after V lost 2 bases and J lost 0 bases. This CDR3 contains 19 residues. CDR3 region: CASSFRGLANNANTGELFF. The CDR3 nucleotides are TGCGCCAGCAGCTTTAGGGGACTAGCGAATAACGCGAACACCGGGGAGCTGTTTTTT.

This clonotype has a count of ten or more. The rearrangement links TRBV28 to TRBJ2-5, with D hard to call. The CDR3 covers 12 residues. The V gene's germline CDR1 is MDHEN and CDR2 SYDVKM. V was clipped by 6 bases and J by 2 bases, with 7 bases between them. The CDR3 bases are TGTGCCAGCAGCCGAACTCAAGAGACCCAGTACTTC. This gives the protein CASSRTQETQYF.

The chain links TRBV2 to TRBJ1-1; D is perhaps TRBD1 (5 bases). The V gene's germline CDR1 is SNHLY and CDR2 FYNNEI. The length of the CDR3 is 16 residues. Trimming removed 3 bases from V and 0 bases from J, with 14 bases in between. The DNA for the CDR3 is TGTGCCAGCAGTGAGGGACCCGGAGGTATGAACACTGAAGCTTTCTTT. Its protein is CASSEGPGGMNTEAFF.

The J gene is TRBJ2-2, the V gene TRBV7-8; D is possibly TRBD2 (6 bases). V was trimmed by 2 bases and J by 2 bases, leaving 18 bases between them. This CDR3 spans 18 amino acids. Germline V gives CDR1 SGHVS, CDR2 FQNEAQ. The CDR3 coding sequence is TGTGCCAGCAGCTTAAAGCGGGCGGTCTACCTAAACACCGGGGAGCTGTTTTTT. Its translation: CASSLKRAVYLNTGELFF.

This clonotype was detected a few times. The chain uses TRBV5-1 and TRBJ2-2; TRBD2 agrees at 10 bases. The trim removed 4 bases at V and 4 bases at J, leaving 10 bases unmatched. The CDR3 sequence is 17 residues long. Per the germline V gene, CDR1 is SGHRS and CDR2 is YFSETQ. The CDR3: CASSRVSLAGVTGELFF. CDR3 coding DNA: TGCGCCAGCAGCCGCGTGTCCCTAGCGGGAGTCACCGGGGAGCTGTTTTTT.

This clonotype was counted many times. This chain connects TRBV11-1 to TRBJ2-7; maybe TRBD1 (6 bases). Trimming left V 1 base short and J 2 bases short, with 9 bases between. This CDR3 has 14 amino acids. CDR1 is SGHAT and CDR2 is FQDESV in the germline V gene (reference sequence). The CDR3 region has the DNA TGTGCCAGCAGCTTAGGGGGGCTACCCTACGAGCAGTACTTC. Translation gives CASSLGGLPYEQYF.

Concerning this clonotype itself: Relative to the germline gene, one junction end is altered; a read error may explain this. The genes are TRBV20-1 and TRBJ2-7; D is undetermined. The CDR3 covers 14 residues. From germline, CDR1 is DFQATT and CDR2 SNEGSKA (reference sequence). The CDR3 nucleotides are TGCAGTGCTGGAGATTTGAACAGCTCCTACGAGCAGTACTTC. Residues: CSAGDLNSSYEQYF.

This clonotype was counted at least ten times. CDR3 sequence reads: CASSSTVYEKLFF. The CDR3 DNA reads as TGTGCCAGCAGTTCGACAGTGTATGAAAAACTGTTTTTT. The chain couples TRBV7-9 to TRBJ1-4; D may be TRBD1 (5 bases). This CDR3 region has 13 residues. Germline assignment: CDR1 SEHNR and CDR2 FQNEAQ (reference sequence). Trimming left V 6 bases short and J 6 bases short, with 11 bases between.

This clonotype occurred many times. This chain connects TRBV2 to TRBJ2-6; 9 positions match TRBD1. V shed 8 bases and J 3 bases; nucleotides not matched to a gene: 5. CDR1 SNHLY and CDR2 FYNNEI come from the germline V gene. The CDR3 contains 15 residues. The CDR3 coding sequence is TGTGCCAGCGGGACAGGGCCTCTTGGGGCCAACGTCCTGACTTTC. The encoded protein is CASGTGPLGANVLTF.

This rearrangement joins TRBV27 to TRBJ1-1, with 11 bases identical to TRBD1. Germline CDR1 is MNHEY and CDR2 is SMNVEV (reference sequence). The CDR3 has 16 residues. Trimming cost V 2 bases and J 5 bases; bases outside gene matches: 7. The CDR3 nucleotides read TGTGCCAGCAGTTTAAATGGACAGGGGGCGGTTACTGAAGCTTTCTTT. Translation gives CASSLNGQGAVTEAFF.

The table lists this clonotype with many counts. The V and J genes are TRBV28 and TRBJ1-5, with 7 bases aligning to TRBD1. In germline, CDR1 is MDHEN, CDR2 SYDVKM. V lost 7 bases, J lost 1 base, and 4 bases stayed unmatched. CDR3 length: 14 amino acids. The CDR3 DNA follows: TGTGCCAGCAACCCGACAGGGAGCAATCAGCCCCAGCATTTT. Translation gives CASNPTGSNQPQHF. The variable domain in full, completed from reference TRBV28 and TRBJ1-5, reads DVKVTQSSRYLVKRTGEKVFLECVQDMDHENMFWYRQDPGLGLRLIYFSYDVKMKEKGDIPEGYSVSREKKERFSLILESASTNQTSMYLCASNPTGSNQPQHFGDGTRLSIL.

This clonotype was found many times. This chain uses TRBV20-1 with TRBJ2-7; 13 bases agree with TRBD2. Per germline, CDR1 DFQATT and CDR2 SNEGSKA (reference sequence). J gave up 3 bases and V 6 bases, and 11 bases lay outside the gene matches. CDR3 length: 16 residues. CDR3 in amino acids: CSARSDGTSGIYEQYF. CDR3 DNA: TGCAGTGCCAGGAGCGACGGGACTAGCGGGATCTACGAGCAGTACTTC.

This clonotype was picked up many times. The V gene is TRBV11-2, the J gene TRBJ1-2; maybe TRBD1 (5 bases). Germline CDR1 reads SGHAT; CDR2 reads FQNNGV. The CDR3 runs to 15 residues. Trimming removed 5 bases from V and 5 bases from J, with 18 bases in between. The CDR3 bases are TGTGCCAGCAGCAAGAACGAGGGGAGGGCGTATGGCTACACCTTC. As protein: CASSKNEGRAYGYTF. The full variable domain, with the rest looked up from reference TRBV11-2 and TRBJ1-2, is EAGVAQSPRYKIIEKRQSVAFWCNPISGHATLYWYQQILGQGPKLLIQFQNNGVVDDSQLPKDRFSAERLKGVDSTLKIQPAKLEDSAVYLCASSKNEGRAYGYTFGSGTRLTVV.